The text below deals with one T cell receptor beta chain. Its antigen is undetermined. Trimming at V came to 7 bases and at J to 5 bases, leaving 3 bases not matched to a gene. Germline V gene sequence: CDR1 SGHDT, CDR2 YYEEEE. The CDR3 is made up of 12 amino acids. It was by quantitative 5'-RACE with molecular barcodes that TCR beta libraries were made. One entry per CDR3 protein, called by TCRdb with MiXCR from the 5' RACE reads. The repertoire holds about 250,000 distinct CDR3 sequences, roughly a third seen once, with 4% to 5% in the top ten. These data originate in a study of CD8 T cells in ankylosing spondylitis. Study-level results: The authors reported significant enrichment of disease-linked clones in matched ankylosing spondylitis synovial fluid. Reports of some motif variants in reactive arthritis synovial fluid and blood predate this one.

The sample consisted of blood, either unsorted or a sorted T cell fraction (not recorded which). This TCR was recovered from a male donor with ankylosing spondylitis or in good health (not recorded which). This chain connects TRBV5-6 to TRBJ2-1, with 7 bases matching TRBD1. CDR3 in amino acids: CASSGQNNEQFF. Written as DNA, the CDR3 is TGTGCCAGCTCGGGACAGAACAATGAGCAGTTCTTC.